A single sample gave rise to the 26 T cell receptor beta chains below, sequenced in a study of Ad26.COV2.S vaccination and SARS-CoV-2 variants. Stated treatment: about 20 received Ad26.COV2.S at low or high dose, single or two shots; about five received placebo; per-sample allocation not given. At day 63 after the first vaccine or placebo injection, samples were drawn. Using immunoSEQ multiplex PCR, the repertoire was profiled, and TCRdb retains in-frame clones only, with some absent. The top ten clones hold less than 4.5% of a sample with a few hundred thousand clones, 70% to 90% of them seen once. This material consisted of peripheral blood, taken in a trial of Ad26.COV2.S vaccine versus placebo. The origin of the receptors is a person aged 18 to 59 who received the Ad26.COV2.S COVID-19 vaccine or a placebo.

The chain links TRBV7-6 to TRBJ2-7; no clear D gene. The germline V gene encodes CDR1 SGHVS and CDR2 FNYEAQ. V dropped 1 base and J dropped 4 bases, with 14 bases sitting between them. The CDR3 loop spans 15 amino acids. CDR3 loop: CASSLVPVRVYEQYF. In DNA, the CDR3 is TGTGCCAGCAGCTTAGTTCCGGTGAGAGTTTACGAGCAGTACTTC.

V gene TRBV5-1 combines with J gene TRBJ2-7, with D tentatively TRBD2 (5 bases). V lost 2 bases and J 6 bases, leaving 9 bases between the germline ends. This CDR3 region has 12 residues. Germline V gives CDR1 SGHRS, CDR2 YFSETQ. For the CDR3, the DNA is TGCGCCAGCAGCTTTGAGGGTCTCGAGCAGTACTTC. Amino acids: CASSFEGLEQYF.

This CDR3 is CASSQEAGETQYF. The CDR3 DNA follows: TGTGCCAGCAGCCAAGAGGCGGGAGAGACCCAGTACTTC. This sequence joins TRBV3-1 (or the pseudogene TRBV3-2) and TRBJ2-5, with TRBD2 as a possible D gene (5 bases). Trimming shortened V by 0 bases and J by 4 bases, and 6 bases separated the two germline ends. The CDR3 has 13 residues. CDR1 and CDR2 (germline): LGHDT, YNNKEL (reference sequence).

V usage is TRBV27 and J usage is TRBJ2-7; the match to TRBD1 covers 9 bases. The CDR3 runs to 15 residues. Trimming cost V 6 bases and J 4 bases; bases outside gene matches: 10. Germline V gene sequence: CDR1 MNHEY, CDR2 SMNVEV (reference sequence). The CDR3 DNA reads TGTGCCAGCAGCCCCGGGACAGGGCTCCTATACGAGCAGTACTTC. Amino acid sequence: CASSPGTGLLYEQYF.

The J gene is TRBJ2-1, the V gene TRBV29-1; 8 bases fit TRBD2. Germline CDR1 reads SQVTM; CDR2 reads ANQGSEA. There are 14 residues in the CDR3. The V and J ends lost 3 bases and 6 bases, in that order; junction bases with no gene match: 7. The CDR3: CSVDSRGGSNEQFF. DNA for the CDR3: TGCAGCGTTGACAGTCGGGGGGGCTCCAATGAGCAGTTCTTC.

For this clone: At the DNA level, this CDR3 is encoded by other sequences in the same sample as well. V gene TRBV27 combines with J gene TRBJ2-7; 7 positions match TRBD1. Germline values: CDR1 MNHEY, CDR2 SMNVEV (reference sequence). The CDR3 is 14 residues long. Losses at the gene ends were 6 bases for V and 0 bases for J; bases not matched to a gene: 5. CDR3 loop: CASSPRTGSYEQYF. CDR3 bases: TGTGCCAGCAGCCCACGGACAGGCTCCTACGAGCAGTACTTC.

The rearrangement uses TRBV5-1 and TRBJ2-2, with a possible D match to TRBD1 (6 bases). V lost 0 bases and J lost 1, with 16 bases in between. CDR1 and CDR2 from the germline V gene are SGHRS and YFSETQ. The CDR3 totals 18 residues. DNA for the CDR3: TGCGCCAGCAGCTTGGCCGCCGACAGGTTTTTGAACACCGGGGAGCTGTTTTTT. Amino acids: CASSLAADRFLNTGELFF.

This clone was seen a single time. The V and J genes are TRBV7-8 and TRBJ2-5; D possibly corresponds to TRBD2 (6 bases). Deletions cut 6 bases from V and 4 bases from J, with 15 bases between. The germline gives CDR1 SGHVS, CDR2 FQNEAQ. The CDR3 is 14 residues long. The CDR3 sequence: CASSVGPRGETQYF. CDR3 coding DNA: TGTGCCAGCAGTGTCGGCCCGCGGGGAGAGACCCAGTACTTC.

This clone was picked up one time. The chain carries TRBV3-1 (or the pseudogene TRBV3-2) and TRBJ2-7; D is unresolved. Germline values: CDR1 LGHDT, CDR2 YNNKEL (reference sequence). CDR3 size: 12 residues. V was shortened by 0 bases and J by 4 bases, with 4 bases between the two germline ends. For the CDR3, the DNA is TGTGCCAGCAGCCAAGAAATTTACGAGCAGTACTTC. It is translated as CASSQEIYEQYF.

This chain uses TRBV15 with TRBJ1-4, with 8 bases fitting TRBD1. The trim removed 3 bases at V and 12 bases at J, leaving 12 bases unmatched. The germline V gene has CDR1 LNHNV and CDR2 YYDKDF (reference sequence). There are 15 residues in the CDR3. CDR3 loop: CATSRDRELEVQLFF. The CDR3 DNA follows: TGTGCCACCAGCAGGGACAGGGAACTCGAGGTGCAACTGTTTTTT.

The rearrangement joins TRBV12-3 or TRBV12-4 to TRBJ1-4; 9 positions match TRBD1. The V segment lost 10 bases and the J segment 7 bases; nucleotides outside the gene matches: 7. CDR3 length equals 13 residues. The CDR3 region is CATTGGRVEKLFF. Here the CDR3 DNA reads TGTGCCACGACAGGGGGGAGGGTTGAAAAACTGTTTTTT.

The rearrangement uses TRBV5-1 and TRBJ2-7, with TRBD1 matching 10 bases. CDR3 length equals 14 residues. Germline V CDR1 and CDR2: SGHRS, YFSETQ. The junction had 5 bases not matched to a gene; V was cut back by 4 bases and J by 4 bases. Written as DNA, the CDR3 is TGCGCCAGCAGCACCGGACAGGGGGGGTACGAGCAGTACTTC. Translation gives CASSTGQGGYEQYF.

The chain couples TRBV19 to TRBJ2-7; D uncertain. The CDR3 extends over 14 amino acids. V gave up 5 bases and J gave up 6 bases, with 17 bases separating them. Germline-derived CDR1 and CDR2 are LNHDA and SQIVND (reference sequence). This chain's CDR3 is CASSSSAVSSEQYF. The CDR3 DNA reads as TGTGCCAGTAGTTCCTCGGCCGTCAGTTCCGAGCAGTACTTC.

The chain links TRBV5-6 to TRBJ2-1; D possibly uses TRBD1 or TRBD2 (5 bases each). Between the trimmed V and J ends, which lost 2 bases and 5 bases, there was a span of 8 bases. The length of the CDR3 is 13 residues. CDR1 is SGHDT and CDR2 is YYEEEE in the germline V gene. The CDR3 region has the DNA TGTGCCAGCAGCTTTGGGGGTAACAATGAGCAGTTCTTC. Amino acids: CASSFGGNNEQFF.

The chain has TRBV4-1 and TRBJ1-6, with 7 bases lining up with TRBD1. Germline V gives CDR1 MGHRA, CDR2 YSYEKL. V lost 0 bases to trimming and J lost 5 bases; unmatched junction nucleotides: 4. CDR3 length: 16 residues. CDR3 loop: CASSQEDRRDNSPLHF. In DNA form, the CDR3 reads TGCGCCAGCAGCCAAGAGGACAGGCGAGATAATTCACCCCTCCACTTT.

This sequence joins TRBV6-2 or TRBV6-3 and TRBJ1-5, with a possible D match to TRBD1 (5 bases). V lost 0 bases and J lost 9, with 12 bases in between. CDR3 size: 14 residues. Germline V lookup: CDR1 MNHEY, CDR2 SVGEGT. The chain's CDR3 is CASSYSGRVRPQHF. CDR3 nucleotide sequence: TGTGCCAGCAGTTACTCGGGCAGGGTGAGGCCCCAGCATTTT.

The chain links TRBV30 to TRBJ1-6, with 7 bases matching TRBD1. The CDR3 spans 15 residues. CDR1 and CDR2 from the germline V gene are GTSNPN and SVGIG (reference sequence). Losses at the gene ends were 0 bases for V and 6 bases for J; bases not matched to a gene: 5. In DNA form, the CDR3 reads TGTGCCTGGAGTGTACAAAGGGGGCCTAATTCACCCCTCCACTTT. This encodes CAWSVQRGPNSPLHF.

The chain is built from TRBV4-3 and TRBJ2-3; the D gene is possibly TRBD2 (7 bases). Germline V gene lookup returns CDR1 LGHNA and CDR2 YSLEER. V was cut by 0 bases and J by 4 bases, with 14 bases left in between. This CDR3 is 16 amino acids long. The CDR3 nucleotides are TGCGCCAGCAGCCAAGATTGGGGGGGGGCAGCAGATACGCAGTATTTT. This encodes CASSQDWGGAADTQYF.

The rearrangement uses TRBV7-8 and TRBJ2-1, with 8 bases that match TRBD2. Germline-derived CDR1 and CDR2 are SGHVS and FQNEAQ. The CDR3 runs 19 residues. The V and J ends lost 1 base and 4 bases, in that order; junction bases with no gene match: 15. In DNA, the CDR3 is TGTGCCAGCAGCTTAGTATCGCGGTACGGGGGGGGAACGTACAATGAGCAGTTCTTC. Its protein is CASSLVSRYGGGTYNEQFF.

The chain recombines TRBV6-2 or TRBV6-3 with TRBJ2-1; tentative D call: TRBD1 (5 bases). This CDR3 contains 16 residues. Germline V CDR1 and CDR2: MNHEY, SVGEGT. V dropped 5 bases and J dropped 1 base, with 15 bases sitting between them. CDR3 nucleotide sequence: TGTGCCAGCAGTAGCCGACGGGCAGGGTCCTACAATGAGCAGTTCTTC. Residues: CASSSRRAGSYNEQFF.

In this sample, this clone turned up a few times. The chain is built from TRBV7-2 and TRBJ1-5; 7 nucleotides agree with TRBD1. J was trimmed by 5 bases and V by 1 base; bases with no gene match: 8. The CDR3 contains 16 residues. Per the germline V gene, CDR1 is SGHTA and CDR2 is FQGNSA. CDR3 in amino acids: CASSLVVGGGDQPQHF. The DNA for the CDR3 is TGTGCCAGCAGCTTAGTTGTAGGGGGCGGGGATCAGCCCCAGCATTTT.

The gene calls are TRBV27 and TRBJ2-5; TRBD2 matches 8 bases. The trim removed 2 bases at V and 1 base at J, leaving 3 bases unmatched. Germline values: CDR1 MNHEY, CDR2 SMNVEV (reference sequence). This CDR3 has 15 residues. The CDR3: CASSLLRGAQETQYF. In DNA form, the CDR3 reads TGTGCCAGCAGTTTACTGCGGGGGGCCCAAGAGACCCAGTACTTC.

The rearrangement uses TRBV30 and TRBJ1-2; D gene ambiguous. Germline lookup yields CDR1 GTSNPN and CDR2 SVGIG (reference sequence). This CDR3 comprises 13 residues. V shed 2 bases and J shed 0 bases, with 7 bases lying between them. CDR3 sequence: CAWSTGSNYGYTF. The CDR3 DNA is TGTGCCTGGAGTACCGGATCTAACTATGGCTACACCTTC.

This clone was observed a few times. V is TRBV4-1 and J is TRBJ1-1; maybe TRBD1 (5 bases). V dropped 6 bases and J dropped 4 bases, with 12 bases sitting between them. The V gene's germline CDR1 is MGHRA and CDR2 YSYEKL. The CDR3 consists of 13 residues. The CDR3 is CASRRGESTEAFF. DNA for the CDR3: TGCGCCAGCAGGAGGGGAGAGAGCACTGAAGCTTTCTTT.

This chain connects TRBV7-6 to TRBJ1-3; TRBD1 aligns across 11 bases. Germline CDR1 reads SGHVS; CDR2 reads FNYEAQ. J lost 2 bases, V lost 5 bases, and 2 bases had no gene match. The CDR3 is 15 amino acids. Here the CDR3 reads CASSRGQGAGNTIYF. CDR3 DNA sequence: TGTGCCAGCAGCCGGGGACAGGGGGCTGGAAACACCATATATTTT.

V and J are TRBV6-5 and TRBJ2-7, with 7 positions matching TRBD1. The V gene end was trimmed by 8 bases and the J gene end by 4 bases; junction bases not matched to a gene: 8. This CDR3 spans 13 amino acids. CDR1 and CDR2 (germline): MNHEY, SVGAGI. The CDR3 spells CASRDSLGYEQYF. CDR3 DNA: TGTGCCAGCCGGGACAGCCTGGGGTACGAGCAGTACTTC.